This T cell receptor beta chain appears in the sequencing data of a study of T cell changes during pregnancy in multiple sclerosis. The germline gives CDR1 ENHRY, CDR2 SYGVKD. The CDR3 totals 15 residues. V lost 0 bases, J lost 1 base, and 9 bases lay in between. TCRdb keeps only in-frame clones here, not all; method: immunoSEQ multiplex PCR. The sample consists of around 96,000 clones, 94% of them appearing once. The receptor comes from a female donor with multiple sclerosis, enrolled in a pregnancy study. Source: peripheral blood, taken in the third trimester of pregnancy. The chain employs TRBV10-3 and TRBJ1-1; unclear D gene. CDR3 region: CAISESGSPNTEAFF. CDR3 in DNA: TGTGCCATCAGTGAGTCGGGCAGCCCGAACACTGAAGCTTTCTTT.